This T cell receptor (beta chain) comes out of a study of T cell changes during pregnancy in multiple sclerosis. Profiled with immunoSEQ multiplex PCR; TCRdb holds only in-frame clones, not every one. The table records approximately 41,000 clones, around 92% of them present only once. The TCR sequence derives from a female donor with multiple sclerosis, enrolled in a pregnancy study. The sample here was CD8+ T cells from peripheral blood mononuclear cells, taken in the third trimester of pregnancy.

The CDR3 region has the DNA TGTGCCAGCAGCTCACCGACTAGCCCCACAGATACGCAGTATTTT. Protein product: CASSSPTSPTDTQYF. This rearrangement joins TRBV7-9 to TRBJ2-3; TRBD2 matches at 7 bases. The length of the CDR3 is 15 residues. The trim removed 4 bases at V and 2 bases at J, leaving 6 bases unmatched. CDR1 is SEHNR, CDR2 FQNEAQ, per germline (reference sequence).